This TCR beta chain was recovered during a study of vaccination and CD4 T cells after COVID-19. With regard to this clonotype: Its target is unknown.

Notes on the study in general: Reactive clone data from convalescent patients indicated a median of approximately 86% appearing only post-vaccination.

An Oncomine TCR Beta short-read assay was used to sequence the DNA from cultured CD4+ T cells. Using its own MiXCR run on the PCR reads, TCRdb lists one record per CDR3 protein. The data contain roughly 8,300 distinct CDR3 sequences, 61% of them singletons. Regarding treatment: roughly ten-day PBMC culture with coronavirus spike peptide pools or control peptides (ViraFEST assay). This sample comprised cultured CD4+ T cells from blood, obtained after SARS-CoV-2 vaccination. The TCR was taken from a human donor with COVID-19.

In DNA, the CDR3 is TGTGCCAGTAGTCCGGTGGTCCTCAATGAAAAACTGTTTTTT. Translating it yields CASSPVVLNEKLFF. V is TRBV19 and J is TRBJ1-4, with D hard to call. V was clipped by 5 bases and J by 5 bases, with 12 bases between them. There are 14 residues in the CDR3. Germline V gene data show CDR1 as LNHDA and CDR2 as SQIVND (reference sequence).